This T cell receptor (beta chain) stems from a study of graft-versus-host responses after intestinal transplantation. Overall study: Recipients across the board were started on anti-thymocyte globulin induction, then kept on tacrolimus and steroids for about three years. Findings and caveats of the study: Graft-versus-host to host-versus-graft clonal ratios in allografts were high in patients with graft-donor T cell macrochimerism. Some GvH clones appeared in ileal mucosa or blood before recipient bone marrow. HvG clone declines early post-transplant were associated with peak circulating GvH levels.

The CDR3 consists of 15 residues. V lost 3 bases to trimming and J lost 7 bases, with 18 bases between them. Germline V CDR1 and CDR2: GTSNPN, SVGIG (reference sequence). The assay was immunoSEQ multiplex PCR, and TCRdb's table has in-frame clones only and misses some. The sample gives more than 75,000 clones, around 93% of which show up once; 0.3% to 0.35% is in the top ten. Turning to this clone: Its antigen remains unknown.

Material: unstimulated CD4+ T cells sorted from spleen or lymph node cells, obtained before transplant. The receptor comes from a human donor who was the organ donor for an intestinal transplant. The chain recombines TRBV30 with TRBJ1-4, with D perhaps matching TRBD1 (6 bases). CDR3 sequence (DNA): TGTGCCTGGAGCGGGGGCTACAGGGAGGGTGAAAAACTGTTTTTT. Protein product: CAWSGGYREGEKLFF.